The 13 T cell receptor beta chains given below trace back to one sample, sequenced in a study of STAT5B mutations in CD4+ large granular lymphocyte leukemia. Assay: immunoSEQ multiplex PCR; the TCRdb copy retains only in-frame clones and omits some. The sample consists of around 47,000 clones, roughly four fifths of them appearing once. Material: CD4+ T cells from blood buffy coats. These receptors all come from a human donor in good health.

The chain links TRBV11-2 to TRBJ2-5, with D tentatively TRBD2 (5 bases). Germline V gene sequence: CDR1 SGHAT, CDR2 FQNNGV. CDR3 length equals 16 residues. V was shortened by 3 bases and J by 2 bases, with 16 bases between the two germline ends. CDR3 in amino acids: CASSLTTRPFQETQYF. The DNA of the CDR3 is TGTGCCAGCAGCTTGACTACCAGGCCGTTTCAAGAGACCCAGTACTTC.

V gene TRBV5-4 combines with J gene TRBJ2-2, with D unresolved. V dropped 4 bases and J dropped 6 bases, with 13 bases sitting between them. The CDR3 consists of 14 residues. The germline V gene encodes CDR1 SGHNT and CDR2 YYREEE (reference sequence). The DNA for the CDR3 is TGTGCCAGCAGCACTGAGCAAGGGCCCGGGGAGCTGTTTTTT. Protein: CASSTEQGPGELFF.

The rearrangement uses TRBV4-2 and TRBJ1-5, with a possible D match to TRBD1 (6 bases). The CDR3 is 14 amino acids. CDR1 LGHNA and CDR2 YNFKEQ come from the germline V gene. Trimming shortened V by 4 bases and J by 7 bases, and 14 bases separated the two germline ends. DNA of the CDR3: TGTGCCAGCAGCCCGGGGCAGGGGTTCCAGCCCCAGCATTTT. Translating it yields CASSPGQGFQPQHF.

The rearrangement joins TRBV11-2 to TRBJ2-1; 8 nucleotides line up with TRBD1. Germline CDR1 reads SGHAT; CDR2 reads FQNNGV. V gave up 6 bases and J gave up 6 bases; unmatched junction bases: 7. The CDR3 sequence is 14 residues long. CDR3 in amino acids: CASRPGQGSNEQFF. The CDR3 bases are TGTGCCAGCAGACCAGGACAGGGTAGCAATGAGCAGTTCTTC.

This chain links TRBV5-1 with TRBJ1-5; possibly TRBD1 for D (6 bases). This CDR3 has 15 residues. V was cut by 5 bases and J by 2 bases, with 14 bases left in between. CDR1 SGHRS and CDR2 YFSETQ come from the germline V gene. CDR3 in amino acids: CASSTGTTGNQPQHF. CDR3 bases: TGCGCCAGCAGTACCGGGACAACAGGCAATCAGCCCCAGCATTTT.

The J gene is TRBJ1-3, the V gene TRBV5-5; TRBD1 matches at 7 bases. Germline V gene lookup returns CDR1 SGHKS and CDR2 YYEKEE (reference sequence). V lost 2 bases, J lost 2 bases, and 4 bases stayed unmatched. The CDR3 consists of 15 residues. The CDR3 spells CASSLTDRAGNTIYF. CDR3 DNA sequence: TGTGCCAGCAGCTTAACCGACAGGGCTGGAAACACCATATATTTT. Variable domain in full (rest from reference TRBV5-5 and TRBJ1-3): DAGVTQSPTHLIKTRGQQVTLRCSPISGHKSVSWYQQVLGQGPQFIFQYYEKEERGRGNFPDRFSARQFPNYSSELNVNALLLGDSALYLCASSLTDRAGNTIYFGEGSWLTVV.

J is TRBJ1-1 and V is TRBV18; a weak D match, TRBD1 (5 bases). V was trimmed by 6 bases and J by 4 bases, leaving 15 bases between them. The CDR3 extends over 14 amino acids. Germline lookup yields CDR1 KGHSH and CDR2 LQKENI. The CDR3 protein is CASSPSAGGTEAFF. The DNA of the CDR3 is TGTGCCAGCTCCCCCTCAGCGGGGGGCACTGAAGCTTTCTTT.

The chain is built from TRBV7-3 and TRBJ2-3; 9 bases fit TRBD1. The CDR3 loop spans 14 amino acids. Losses at the gene ends were 5 bases for V and 4 bases for J; bases not matched to a gene: 4. The V gene's germline CDR1 is SGHTA and CDR2 FQGTGA. The CDR3 region has the DNA TGTGCCAGCAGCCCAAGACAGGGGGCAGATACGCAGTATTTT. It yields the protein CASSPRQGADTQYF. The full variable domain, with the rest looked up from reference TRBV7-3 and TRBJ2-3, is GAGVSQTPSNKVTEKGKYVELRCDPISGHTALYWYRQSLGQGPEFLIYFQGTGAADDSGLPNDRFFAVRPEGSVSTLKIQRTERGDSAVYLCASSPRQGADTQYFGPGTRLTVL.

The chain has TRBV5-1 and TRBJ2-2, with unresolved D. Germline CDR1 and CDR2: SGHRS and YFSETQ. The CDR3 loop spans 15 amino acids. Trimming took 4 bases from V and 6 from J, leaving 16 bases between them. The CDR3 region has the DNA TGCGCCAGCAGCCCAAACAGAAATTCGGCCGGGGAGCTGTTTTTT. The encoded protein is CASSPNRNSAGELFF.

The chain employs TRBV29-1 and TRBJ1-2; no definite D call. This CDR3 has 14 residues. Germline V CDR1 and CDR2: SQVTM, ANQGSEA. V lost 0 bases and J lost 1, with 9 bases in between. CDR3 residues: CSVEEGSGNYGYTF. As DNA, the CDR3 is TGCAGCGTTGAAGAGGGGTCCGGTAACTATGGCTACACCTTC.

The chain employs TRBV6-5 and TRBJ1-1; a possible D gene is TRBD1 (5 bases). V gave up 0 bases and J gave up 5 bases, with 13 bases separating them. CDR3 size: 15 residues. Germline V gene lookup returns CDR1 MNHEY and CDR2 SVGAGI. Here the CDR3 DNA reads TGTGCCAGCAGTTACTCACGCCAGGGAGAGACTGAAGCTTTCTTT. This translates into CASSYSRQGETEAFF.

The CDR3 spells CASSFEDPNYGYTF. The CDR3 DNA reads as TGCGCCAGCAGCTTCGAGGACCCAAACTATGGCTACACCTTC. The rearrangement links TRBV5-1 to TRBJ1-2; D gene ambiguous. The V and J ends lost 2 bases and 2 bases respectively, with 10 bases between them. In germline, CDR1 is SGHRS, CDR2 YFSETQ. The CDR3 sequence is 14 residues long.

The J gene is TRBJ1-1, the V gene TRBV9, with D tentatively TRBD1 (5 bases). The V and J ends lost 2 bases and 3 bases respectively, with 17 bases between them. This CDR3 comprises 16 residues. Per germline, CDR1 SGDLS and CDR2 YYNGEE. The CDR3 protein is CASSVGGGIVDTEAFF. CDR3 nucleotide sequence: TGTGCCAGCAGCGTCGGCGGGGGAATAGTCGACACTGAAGCTTTCTTT.